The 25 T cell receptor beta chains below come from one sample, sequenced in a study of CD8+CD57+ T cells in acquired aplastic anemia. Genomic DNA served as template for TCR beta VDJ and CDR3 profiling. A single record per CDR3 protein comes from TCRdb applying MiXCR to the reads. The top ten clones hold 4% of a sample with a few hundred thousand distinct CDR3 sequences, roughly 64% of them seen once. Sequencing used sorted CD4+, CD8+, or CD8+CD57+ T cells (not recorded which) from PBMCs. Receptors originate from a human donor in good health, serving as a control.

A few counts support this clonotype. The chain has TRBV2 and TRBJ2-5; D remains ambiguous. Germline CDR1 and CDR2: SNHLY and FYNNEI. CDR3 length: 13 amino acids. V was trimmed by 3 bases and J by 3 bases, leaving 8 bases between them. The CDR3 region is CASSETRKETQYF. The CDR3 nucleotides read TGTGCCAGCAGTGAGACCAGAAAAGAGACCCAGTACTTC.

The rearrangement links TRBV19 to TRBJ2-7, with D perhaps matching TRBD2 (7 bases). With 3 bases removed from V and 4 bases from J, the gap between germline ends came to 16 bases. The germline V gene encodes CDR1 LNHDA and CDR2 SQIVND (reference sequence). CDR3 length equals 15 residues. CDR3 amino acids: CASSIFEGGEYEQYF. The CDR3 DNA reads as TGTGCCAGTAGTATTTTCGAAGGGGGGGAGTACGAGCAGTACTTC.

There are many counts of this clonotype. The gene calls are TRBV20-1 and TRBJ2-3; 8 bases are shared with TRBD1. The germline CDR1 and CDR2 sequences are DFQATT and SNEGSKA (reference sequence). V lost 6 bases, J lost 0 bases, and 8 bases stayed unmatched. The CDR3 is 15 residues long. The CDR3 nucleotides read TGCAGTGCCCTGGCCGACAGGGGTAGCACAGATACGCAGTATTTT. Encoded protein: CSALADRGSTDTQYF.

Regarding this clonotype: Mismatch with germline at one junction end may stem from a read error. The CDR3 nucleotides read TGTGCCAGCAGCTTACGCGGTCGCGGGGGTGCTAGCACATTC. Its translation is CASSLRGRGGASTF. The chain joins TRBV7-3 to TRBJ1-2; D possibly corresponds to TRBD1 (5 bases). Germline V gene lookup returns CDR1 SGHTA and CDR2 FQGTGA. The CDR3 sequence is 14 residues long. The full variable domain, with the rest looked up from reference TRBV7-3 and TRBJ1-2, is GAGVSQTPSNKVTEKGKYVELRCDPISGHTALYWYRQSLGQGPEFLIYFQGTGAADDSGLPNDRFFAVRPEGSVSTLKIQRTERGDSAVYLCASSLRGRGGASTFGSGTRLTVV.

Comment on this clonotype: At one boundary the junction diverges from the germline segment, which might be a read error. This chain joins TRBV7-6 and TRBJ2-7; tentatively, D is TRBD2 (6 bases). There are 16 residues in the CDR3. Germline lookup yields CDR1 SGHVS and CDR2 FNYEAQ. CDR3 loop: CASSLAGGSVQYDQYF. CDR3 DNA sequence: TGTGCCAGCAGCTTGGCCGGAGGGAGCGTCCAGTACGACCAGTACTTC.

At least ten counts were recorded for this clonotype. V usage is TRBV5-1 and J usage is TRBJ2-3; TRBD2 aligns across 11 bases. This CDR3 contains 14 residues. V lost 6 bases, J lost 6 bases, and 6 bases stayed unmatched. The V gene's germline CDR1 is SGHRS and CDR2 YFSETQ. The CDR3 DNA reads TGCGCCAGCACCGATAGCGGGGGGGCGGATACGCAGTATTTT. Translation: CASTDSGGADTQYF.

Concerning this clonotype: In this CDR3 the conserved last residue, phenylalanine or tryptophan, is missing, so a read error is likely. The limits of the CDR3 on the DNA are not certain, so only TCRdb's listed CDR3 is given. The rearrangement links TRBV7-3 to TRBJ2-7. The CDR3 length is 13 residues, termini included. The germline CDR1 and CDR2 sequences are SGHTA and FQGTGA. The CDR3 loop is CASSQQGWGYKEQ.

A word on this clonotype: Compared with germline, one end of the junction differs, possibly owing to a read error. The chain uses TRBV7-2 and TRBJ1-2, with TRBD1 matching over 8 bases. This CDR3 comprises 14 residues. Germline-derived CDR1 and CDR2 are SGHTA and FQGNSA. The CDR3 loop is CASSWTTGDYGYTF. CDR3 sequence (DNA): TGCGCCAGCAGCTGGACGACAGGGGACTATGGCTACACCTTC.

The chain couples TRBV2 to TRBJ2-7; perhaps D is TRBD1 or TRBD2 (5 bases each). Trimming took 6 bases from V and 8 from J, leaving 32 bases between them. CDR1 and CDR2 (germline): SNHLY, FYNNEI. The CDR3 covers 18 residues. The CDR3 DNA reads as TGTGCCAGCAGCCGGCAGGGTGGTATCACCGGGGTCAGGGCTCAGCAGTACTTC. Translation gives CASSRQGGITGVRAQQYF.

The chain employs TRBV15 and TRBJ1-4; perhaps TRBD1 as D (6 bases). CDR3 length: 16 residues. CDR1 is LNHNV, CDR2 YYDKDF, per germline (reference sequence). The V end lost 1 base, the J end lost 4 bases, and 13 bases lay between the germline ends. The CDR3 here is CATSRARDTFNEKLFF. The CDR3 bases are TGTGCCACCAGCAGAGCCCGGGACACTTTTAATGAAAAACTGTTTTTT.

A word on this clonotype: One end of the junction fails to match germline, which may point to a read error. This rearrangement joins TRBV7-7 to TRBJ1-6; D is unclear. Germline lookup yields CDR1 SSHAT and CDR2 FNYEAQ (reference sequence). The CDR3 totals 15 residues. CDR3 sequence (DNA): TGTGCTAGCAGCCGAGACGGCACCGGGGATTTGTTTTTTCACTTT. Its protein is CASSRDGTGDLFFHF.

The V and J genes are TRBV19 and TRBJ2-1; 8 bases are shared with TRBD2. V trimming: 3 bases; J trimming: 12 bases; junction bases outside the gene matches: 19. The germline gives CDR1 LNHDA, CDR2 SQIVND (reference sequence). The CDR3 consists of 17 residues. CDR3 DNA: TGTGCCAGTAGTATCTTAGGAGTAGCGGGGAACACAGATACGCAGTTCTTC. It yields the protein CASSILGVAGNTDTQFF.

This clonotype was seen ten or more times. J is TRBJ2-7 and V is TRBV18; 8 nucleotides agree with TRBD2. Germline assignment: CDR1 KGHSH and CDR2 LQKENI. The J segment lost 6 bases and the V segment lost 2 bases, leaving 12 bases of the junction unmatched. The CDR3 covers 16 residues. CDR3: CASSPYFDSGGSEQYF. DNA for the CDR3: TGTGCCAGCTCACCATACTTCGACTCGGGGGGGAGCGAGCAGTACTTC.

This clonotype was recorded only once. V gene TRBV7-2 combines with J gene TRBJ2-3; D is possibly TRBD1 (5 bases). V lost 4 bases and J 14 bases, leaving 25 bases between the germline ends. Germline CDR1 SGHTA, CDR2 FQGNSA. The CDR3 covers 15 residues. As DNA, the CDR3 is TGTGCCAGCAGCTCAGGGTGCAGTGCCCCAGCTACGACGTATTTT. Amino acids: CASSSGCSAPATTYF.

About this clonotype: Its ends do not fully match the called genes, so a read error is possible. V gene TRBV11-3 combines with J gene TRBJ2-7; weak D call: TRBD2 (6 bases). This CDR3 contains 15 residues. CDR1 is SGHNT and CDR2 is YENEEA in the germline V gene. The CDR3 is CASSGSTGGSYEQYF. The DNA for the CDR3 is TGCGCCAGCAGTGGGTCAACCGGGGGATCCTACGAGCAGTACTTC.

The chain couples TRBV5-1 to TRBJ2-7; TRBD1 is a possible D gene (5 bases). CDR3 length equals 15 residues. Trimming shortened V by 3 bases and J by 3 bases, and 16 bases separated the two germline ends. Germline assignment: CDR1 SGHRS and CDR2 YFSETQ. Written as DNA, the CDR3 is TGCGCCAGCAGCTCAGCAGGTGGGCAGGGCTACGAGCAGTACTTC. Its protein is CASSSAGGQGYEQYF.

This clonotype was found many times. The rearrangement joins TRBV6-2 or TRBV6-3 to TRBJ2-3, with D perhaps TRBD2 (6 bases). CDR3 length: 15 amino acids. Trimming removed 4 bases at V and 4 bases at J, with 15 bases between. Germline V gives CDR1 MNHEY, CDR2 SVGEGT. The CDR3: CASSLRGTGPDTQYF. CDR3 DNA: TGTGCCAGCAGTTTACGGGGGACCGGACCAGATACGCAGTATTTT.

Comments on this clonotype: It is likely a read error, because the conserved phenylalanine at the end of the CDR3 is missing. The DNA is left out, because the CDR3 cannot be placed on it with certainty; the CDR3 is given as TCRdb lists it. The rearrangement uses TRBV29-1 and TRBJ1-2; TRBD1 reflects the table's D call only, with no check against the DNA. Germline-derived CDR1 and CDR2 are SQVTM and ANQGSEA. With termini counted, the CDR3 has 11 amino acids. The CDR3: CSEELRHSYTL.

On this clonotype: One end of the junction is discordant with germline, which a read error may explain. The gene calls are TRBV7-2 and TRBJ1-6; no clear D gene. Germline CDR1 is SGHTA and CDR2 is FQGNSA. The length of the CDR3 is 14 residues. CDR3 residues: CATQNDGGHGYLFF. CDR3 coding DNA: TGTGCCACACAAAACGACGGAGGGCATGGCTACCTCTTCTTT.

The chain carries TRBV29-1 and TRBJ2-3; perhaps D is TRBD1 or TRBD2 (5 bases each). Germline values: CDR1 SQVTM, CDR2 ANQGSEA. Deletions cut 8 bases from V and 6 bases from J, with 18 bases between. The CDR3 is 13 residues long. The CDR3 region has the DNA TGCAGCCCTGGGACGGCTGGCGCGGATACGCAGTATTTT. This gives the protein CSPGTAGADTQYF.

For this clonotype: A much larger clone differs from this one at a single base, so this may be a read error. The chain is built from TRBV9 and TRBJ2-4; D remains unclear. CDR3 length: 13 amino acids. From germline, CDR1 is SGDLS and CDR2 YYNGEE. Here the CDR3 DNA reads TGTGCCAGCACCTCTTCGGCCAAAACCATTCAGTACTTC. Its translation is CASTSSAKTIQYF. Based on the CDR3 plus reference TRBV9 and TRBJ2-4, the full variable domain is DSGVTQTPKHLITATGQRVTLRCSPRSGDLSVYWYQQSLDQGLQFLIQYYNGEERAKGNILERFSAQQFPDLHSELNLSSLELGDSALYFCASTSSAKTIQYFGAGTRLSVL.

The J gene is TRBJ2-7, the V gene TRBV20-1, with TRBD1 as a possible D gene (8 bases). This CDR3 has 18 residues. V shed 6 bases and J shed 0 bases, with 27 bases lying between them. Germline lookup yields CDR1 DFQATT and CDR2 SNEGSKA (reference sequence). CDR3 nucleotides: TGCAGTGCACCAACAGGGGGGGCAGGGTATTTTCGCTCCTACGAGCAGTACTTC. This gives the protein CSAPTGGAGYFRSYEQYF.

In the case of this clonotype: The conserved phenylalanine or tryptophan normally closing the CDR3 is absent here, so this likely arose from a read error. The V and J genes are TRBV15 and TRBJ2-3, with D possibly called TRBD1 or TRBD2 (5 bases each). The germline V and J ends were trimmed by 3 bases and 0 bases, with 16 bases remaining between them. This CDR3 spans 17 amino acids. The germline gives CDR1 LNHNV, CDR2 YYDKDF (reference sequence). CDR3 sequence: CATSRDRGRSSTDTQYS. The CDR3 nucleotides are TGTGCCACCAGCAGGGATCGGGGCAGATCTAGCACAGATACGCAGTATTCT.

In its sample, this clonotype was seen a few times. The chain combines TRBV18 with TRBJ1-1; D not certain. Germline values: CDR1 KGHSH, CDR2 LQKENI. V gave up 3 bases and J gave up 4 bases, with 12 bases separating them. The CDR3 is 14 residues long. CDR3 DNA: TGTGCCAGCTCACCCGAGAGGGTGGGCACTGAAGCTTTCTTT. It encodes CASSPERVGTEAFF.

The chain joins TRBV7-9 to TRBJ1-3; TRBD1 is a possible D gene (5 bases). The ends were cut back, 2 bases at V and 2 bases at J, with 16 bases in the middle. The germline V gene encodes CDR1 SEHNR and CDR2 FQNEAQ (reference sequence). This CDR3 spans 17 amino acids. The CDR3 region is CASSLPVGTAPGNTIYF. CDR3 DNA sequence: TGTGCCAGCAGCTTACCCGTCGGGACGGCCCCTGGAAACACCATATATTTT.